What follows are 20 T cell receptor beta chains derived from one specimen sequenced in a study of T-cell reconstitution after alpha-beta-depleted transplantation in children. Unique molecular identifiers tagged the TCRbeta library. From the PCR reads, TCRdb called clonotypes with MiXCR, one entry per CDR3 protein. The table includes hundreds of thousands of distinct CDR3 sequences, 10% to 15% detected once. The source material was PBMCs, sampled before TCRalphabeta/CD19-depleted stem cell transplant. These receptors all come from a girl aged 2-10 years with congenital amegakaryocytic thrombocytopenia, due to receive a stem cell transplant.

This clonotype was counted many times. The gene calls are TRBV6-1 and TRBJ2-2; D not certain. V was cut by 8 bases and J by 6 bases, with 16 bases left in between. Germline V CDR1 and CDR2: MNHNS, SASEGT. The CDR3 length is 14 residues. The CDR3 loop is CASEEPWTAGELFF. The CDR3 coding sequence is TGTGCCAGCGAGGAACCTTGGACCGCCGGGGAGCTGTTTTTT.

This clonotype was seen many times. This chain uses TRBV6-5 with TRBJ2-7, with 7 bases identical to TRBD1. The CDR3 has 11 amino acids. The junction had 8 bases not matched to a gene; V was cut back by 8 bases and J by 10 bases. Per germline, CDR1 MNHEY and CDR2 SVGAGI. The CDR3, as DNA: TGTGCCAGCCAAATGGGGACAGTTCAGTACTTC. This gives the protein CASQMGTVQYF.

As concerns this clonotype: A junction end diverges from the germline sequence, so it may reflect a read error. V is TRBV6-5 and J is TRBJ2-7, with no clear D. This CDR3 spans 12 amino acids. Germline CDR1 MNHEY, CDR2 SVGAGI. The CDR3 coding sequence is TGTGCCAGCAGTTACTCGGGTTACGAGCGGTACTTC. It specifies CASSYSGYERYF.

The chain links TRBV15 to TRBJ1-4; 8 positions agree with TRBD1. Trimming at V came to 7 bases and at J to 0 bases, leaving 4 bases not matched to a gene. The germline V gene encodes CDR1 LNHNV and CDR2 YYDKDF (reference sequence). The CDR3 consists of 15 residues. The CDR3 bases are TGTGCCACCACTCCAGGGGGCCCAACTAATGAAAAACTGTTTTTT. Amino acids: CATTPGGPTNEKLFF. Combining the CDR3 with reference TRBV15 and TRBJ1-4 gives the whole variable domain DAMVIQNPRYQVTQFGKPVTLSCSQTLNHNVMYWYQQKSSQAPKLLFHYYDKDFNNEADTPDNFQSRRPNTSFCFLDIRSPGLGDTAMYLCATTPGGPTNEKLFFGSGTQLSVL.

This clonotype was recorded many times. For the CDR3, the DNA is TGCAGTGCTAGGGGGGACCTCTACAATGAGCAGTTCTTC. This gives the protein CSARGDLYNEQFF. The chain links TRBV20-1 to TRBJ2-1; D might be TRBD1 or TRBD2, each matching 5 bases. Trimming cost V 3 bases and J 3 bases, with 9 bases left between them. This CDR3 spans 13 amino acids. In germline, CDR1 is DFQATT, CDR2 SNEGSKA (reference sequence).

This clonotype showed up many times. The rearrangement links TRBV12-3 or TRBV12-4 to TRBJ2-7, with D possibly being TRBD2 (6 bases). V shed 5 bases and J shed 0 bases, with 11 bases lying between them. The CDR3 runs to 14 residues. This CDR3 reads CASSERVPSYEQYF. The DNA of the CDR3 is TGTGCCAGCAGTGAGCGGGTTCCCTCCTACGAGCAGTACTTC.

This clonotype was picked up many times. The chain employs TRBV12-3 or TRBV12-4 and TRBJ2-5; D unresolved. Between the trimmed V and J ends, which lost 3 bases and 6 bases, there was a span of 8 bases. The CDR3 length is 12 residues. The CDR3 here is CASSLTPKTQYF. The CDR3 DNA sequence: TGTGCCAGCAGTTTGACACCTAAGACCCAGTACTTC.

The chain has TRBV27 and TRBJ1-1; 10 bases map to TRBD1. Germline-derived CDR1 and CDR2 are MNHEY and SMNVEV (reference sequence). The CDR3 extends over 17 amino acids. V lost 5 bases and J lost 0; bases outside the gene matches: 9. DNA for the CDR3: TGTGCCAGCAGTCGATGGGACAGGGGCTATGTGAACACTGAAGCTTTCTTT. This translates into CASSRWDRGYVNTEAFF.

This clonotype occurred many times. The chain links TRBV5-1 to TRBJ2-1, with TRBD1 matching over 8 bases. Germline CDR1 SGHRS, CDR2 YFSETQ. With 5 bases clipped from V and 3 bases from J, the junction kept 7 bases outside the gene matches. This CDR3 contains 15 residues. The chain's CDR3 is CASSLQGGIYNEQFF. The DNA of the CDR3 is TGCGCCAGCAGTTTACAGGGGGGTATCTACAATGAGCAGTTCTTC.

This clonotype showed up many times. This chain joins TRBV20-1 and TRBJ2-7; 7 bases align to TRBD2. CDR1 is DFQATT and CDR2 is SNEGSKA in the germline V gene (reference sequence). CDR3 length: 16 residues. J lost 2 bases, V lost 1 base, and 11 bases had no gene match. The CDR3 reads CSARVGGLAVAYEQYF. CDR3 DNA sequence: TGCAGTGCTAGAGTGGGAGGGCTAGCGGTAGCCTACGAGCAGTACTTC.

This sequence joins TRBV5-5 and TRBJ2-5; 8 bases agree with TRBD2. This CDR3 is built from 16 residues. The V gene end was trimmed by 1 base and the J gene end by 4 bases; junction bases not matched to a gene: 9. Germline values: CDR1 SGHKS, CDR2 YYEKEE (reference sequence). The CDR3 sequence is CASSLQPPGLGETQYF. The CDR3 bases are TGTGCCAGCAGCTTGCAACCTCCGGGACTAGGAGAGACCCAGTACTTC.

This clonotype was counted at least ten times. The chain is built from TRBV7-8 and TRBJ2-1; D remains unclear. In germline, CDR1 is SGHVS, CDR2 FQNEAQ. This CDR3 is 16 amino acids long. Trimming removed 1 base from V and 5 bases from J, with 15 bases in between. CDR3 amino acids: CASSLELWRIDNEQFF. The CDR3 bases are TGTGCCAGCAGCTTAGAGCTCTGGCGGATCGACAATGAGCAGTTCTTC.

This clonotype was observed at least ten times. This chain joins TRBV6-1 and TRBJ1-6; D gene ambiguous. V shed 7 bases and J shed 6 bases, with 22 bases lying between them. Germline V gene lookup returns CDR1 MNHNS and CDR2 SASEGT. This CDR3 comprises 17 residues. The CDR3 reads CASMRIELLGFNSPLHF. The CDR3 nucleotides read TGTGCCAGCATGAGGATAGAACTCCTAGGCTTTAATTCACCCCTCCACTTT.

The V gene is TRBV9, the J gene TRBJ2-1, with 10 nucleotides matching TRBD2. The CDR3 spans 16 residues. J was trimmed by 8 bases and V by 0 bases; bases with no gene match: 8. Germline CDR1 SGDLS, CDR2 YYNGEE. CDR3 nucleotide sequence: TGTGCCAGCAGCGTAGGGCTAGCGGGAGTCGGGGATGAGCAGTTCTTC. Its protein product is CASSVGLAGVGDEQFF.

J is TRBJ2-1 and V is TRBV5-4, with TRBD2 matching over 13 bases. CDR3 length equals 17 residues. The germline V gene has CDR1 SGHNT and CDR2 YYREEE (reference sequence). V trimming: 5 bases; J trimming: 7 bases; junction bases outside the gene matches: 12. CDR3: CASRVGTSGINRNEQFF. CDR3 coding DNA: TGTGCCAGCAGGGTTGGGACTAGCGGGATCAACCGGAATGAGCAGTTCTTC.

At least ten counts were recorded for this clonotype. This rearrangement joins TRBV7-9 to TRBJ2-5; TRBD1 matches 8 bases. This CDR3 contains 15 residues. The trim removed 5 bases at V and 2 bases at J, leaving 7 bases unmatched. CDR1 SEHNR and CDR2 FQNEAQ come from the germline V gene (reference sequence). CDR3: CASSRGTGKQETQYF. CDR3 coding DNA: TGTGCCAGCAGCAGAGGGACAGGCAAACAAGAGACCCAGTACTTC.

This clonotype occurred many times. The gene calls are TRBV12-3 or TRBV12-4 and TRBJ2-3; the D is unclear. V was cut by 3 bases and J by 8 bases, with 3 bases left in between. The CDR3 sequence is 10 residues long. The CDR3 nucleotides read TGTGCCAGCAGTTTCCCTACGCAGTATTTT. Protein: CASSFPTQYF.

The J gene is TRBJ2-1, the V gene TRBV10-3; no clear D. Germline V lookup: CDR1 ENHRY, CDR2 SYGVKD. The V end lost 6 bases, the J end lost 5 bases, and 5 bases lay between the germline ends. This CDR3 is built from 11 residues. The DNA of the CDR3 is TGTGCCATCAGCTATAACAATGAGCAGTTCTTC. Its protein is CAISYNNEQFF.

This clonotype was observed many times. This rearrangement joins TRBV12-3 or TRBV12-4 to TRBJ1-4; D possibly corresponds to TRBD1 (5 bases). V was shortened by 3 bases and J by 7 bases, with 12 bases between the two germline ends. The CDR3 is 14 residues long. CDR3 in DNA: TGTGCCAGCAGTTTTTCCAGGGCCGGTGAAAAACTGTTTTTT. Residues: CASSFSRAGEKLFF.

This clonotype has a count of ten or more. CDR3: CSVEETGREQYF. The CDR3 DNA reads as TGCAGCGTTGAAGAGACAGGGCGCGAGCAGTACTTC. This sequence joins TRBV29-1 and TRBJ2-7; 7 bases fit TRBD1. The germline CDR1 and CDR2 sequences are SQVTM and ANQGSEA. There are 12 residues in the CDR3. The J segment lost 6 bases and the V segment lost 0 bases, leaving 2 bases of the junction unmatched.